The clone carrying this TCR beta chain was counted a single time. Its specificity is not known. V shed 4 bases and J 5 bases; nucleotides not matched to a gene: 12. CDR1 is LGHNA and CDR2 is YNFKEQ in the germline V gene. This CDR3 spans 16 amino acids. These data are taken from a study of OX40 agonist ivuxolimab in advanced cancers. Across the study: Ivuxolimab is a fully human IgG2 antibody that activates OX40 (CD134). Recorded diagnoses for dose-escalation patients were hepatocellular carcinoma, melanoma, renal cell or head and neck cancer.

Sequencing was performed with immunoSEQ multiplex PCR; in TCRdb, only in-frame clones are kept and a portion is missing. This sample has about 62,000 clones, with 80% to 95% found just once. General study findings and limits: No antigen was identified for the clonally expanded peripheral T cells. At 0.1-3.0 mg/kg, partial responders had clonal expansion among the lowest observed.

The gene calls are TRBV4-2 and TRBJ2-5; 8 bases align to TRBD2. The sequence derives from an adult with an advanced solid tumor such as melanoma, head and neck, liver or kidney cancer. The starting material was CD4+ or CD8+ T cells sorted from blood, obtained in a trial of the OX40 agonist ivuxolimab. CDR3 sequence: CASSRESGLAGETQYF. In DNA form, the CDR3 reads TGTGCCAGCAGCCGGGAAAGCGGACTAGCCGGGGAGACCCAGTACTTC.